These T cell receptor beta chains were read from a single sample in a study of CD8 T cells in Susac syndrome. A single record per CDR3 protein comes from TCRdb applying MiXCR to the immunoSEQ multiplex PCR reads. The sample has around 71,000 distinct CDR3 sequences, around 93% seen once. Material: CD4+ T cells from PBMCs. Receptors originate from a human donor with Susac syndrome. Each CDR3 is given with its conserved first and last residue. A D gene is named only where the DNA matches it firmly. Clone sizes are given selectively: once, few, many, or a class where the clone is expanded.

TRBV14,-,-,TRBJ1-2,CASSQDQDYGYTF,TGTGCCAGCAGCCAAGATCAAGATTATGGCTACACCTTC
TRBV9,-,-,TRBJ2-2,CASSPQGGGLLTRELFF,TGTGCCAGCAGCCCCCAGGGCGGGGGCCTCCTTACGAGGGAGCTGTTTTTT
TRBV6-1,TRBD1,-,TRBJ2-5,CASSTGTAKETQYF,TGTGCCAGCAGTACCGGGACAGCAAAAGAGACCCAGTACTTC
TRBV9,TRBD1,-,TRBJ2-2,CASRRQGTNTGELFF,TGTGCCAGCAGGAGACAGGGAACGAACACCGGGGAGCTGTTTTTT
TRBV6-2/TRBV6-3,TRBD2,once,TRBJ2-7,CASSYRSGLAGIEYF,TGTGCCAGCAGTTACCGCTCAGGACTAGCGGGGATAGAGTACTTC
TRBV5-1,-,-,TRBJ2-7,CASSYAGTGGHEQYF,TGCGCCAGCAGCTACGCCGGGACCGGCGGTCACGAGCAGTACTTC
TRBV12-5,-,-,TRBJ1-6,CASNSRDRNNSPLHF,TGTGCTAGTAACTCCCGGGACCGAAATAATTCACCCCTCCACTTT
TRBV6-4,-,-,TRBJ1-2,CASSDTTDNYGYTF,TGTGCCAGCAGTGATACGACGGATAACTATGGCTACACCTTC
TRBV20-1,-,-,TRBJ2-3,CSAKGPDTQYF,TGCAGTGCTAAAGGCCCCGATACGCAGTATTTT
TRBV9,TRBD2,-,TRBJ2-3,CASSPGGTSSFREQYF,TGTGCCAGCAGCCCCGGGGGGACTAGCTCCTTTCGGGAGCAGTATTTT
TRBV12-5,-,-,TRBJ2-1,CASGREGGWNEQFF,TGTGCTAGTGGTCGAGAGGGGGGGTGGAATGAGCAGTTCTTC
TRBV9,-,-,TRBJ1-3,CASSVALGGNTIYF,TGTGCCAGCAGCGTAGCTTTGGGAGGAAACACCATATATTTT
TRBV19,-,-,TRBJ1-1,CASSPLAGVDTEAFF,TGTGCCAGTAGTCCTCTGGCCGGGGTCGATACTGAAGCTTTCTTT
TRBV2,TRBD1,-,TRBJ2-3,CAKTTGTGGGTQYF,TGTGCCAAGACGACCGGGACAGGGGGTGGTACGCAGTATTTT
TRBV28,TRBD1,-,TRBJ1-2,CASRPPGQRYYGYTF,TGTGCCAGCAGACCTCCGGGACAGCGGTATTATGGCTACACCTTC
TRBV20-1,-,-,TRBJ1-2,CSARDPRFTF,TGCAGTGCTAGAGATCCCCGATTCACCTTC
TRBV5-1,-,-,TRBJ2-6,CASSSREGAGANVLTF,TGCGCCAGCAGCTCCAGGGAAGGTGCTGGGGCCAACGTCCTGACTTTC
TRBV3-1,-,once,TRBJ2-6,CASSQEWRRARYSGANVLTF,TGTGCCAGCAGCCAAGAATGGCGGAGGGCCCGATACTCTGGGGCCAACGTCCTGACTTTC
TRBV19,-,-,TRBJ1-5,CASSTGRRYQPQHF,TGTGCCAGTAGTACGGGGAGGCGATATCAGCCCCAGCATTTT
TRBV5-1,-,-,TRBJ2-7,CASSFVIGQSYEQYF,TGCGCCAGCAGCTTCGTGATAGGACAATCATACGAGCAGTACTTC
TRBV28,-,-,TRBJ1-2,CASSLLDTIVHGYTF,TGTGCCAGCTCATTACTAGACACCATCGTGCATGGCTACACCTTC
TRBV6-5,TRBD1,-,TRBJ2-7,CASSSPGTGTYEQYF,TGTGCCAGCAGTTCCCCCGGGACAGGAACCTACGAGCAGTACTTC
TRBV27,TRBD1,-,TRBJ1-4,CASSPFTGGERNEKLFF,TGTGCCAGCAGTCCCTTTACAGGGGGTGAGAGGAACGAAAAACTGTTTTTT
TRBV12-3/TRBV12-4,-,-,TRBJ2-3,CASSGGTDTQYF,TGTGCCAGCAGCGGTGGGACAGATACGCAGTATTTT
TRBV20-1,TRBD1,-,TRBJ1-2,CSAAQGGPYGYTF,TGCAGTGCTGCTCAAGGGGGCCCTTATGGCTACACCTTC
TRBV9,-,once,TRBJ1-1,CASSVGTNTEAFF,TGTGCCAGCAGCGTGGGGACGAACACTGAAGCTTTCTTT
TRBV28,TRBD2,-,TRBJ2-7,CASSSAGTSGLYEQYF,TGTGCCAGCAGTTCCGCCGGGACTAGCGGGCTCTACGAGCAGTACTTC
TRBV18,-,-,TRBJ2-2,CASSLSGSGGTGELFF,TGTGCCAGCTCACTCTCAGGGAGTGGTGGAACCGGGGAGCTGTTTTTT
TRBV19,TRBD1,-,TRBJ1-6,CASNRDRDSPLHF,TGTGCCTCTAATAGGGACAGGGATTCACCCCTCCACTTT
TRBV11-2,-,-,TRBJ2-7,CASSRFIGASSYEQYF,TGTGCCAGCAGCCGGTTCATAGGGGCGAGCTCCTACGAGCAGTACTTC
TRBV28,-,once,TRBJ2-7,CASSPSAYSYEQYF,TGTGCCAGCAGTCCCTCGGCGTACTCCTACGAGCAGTACTTC
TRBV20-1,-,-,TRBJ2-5,CSARDGDGPRGETQYF,TGCAGTGCTAGAGATGGGGACGGGCCCCGTGGGGAGACCCAGTACTTC
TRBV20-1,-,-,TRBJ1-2,CSADGTTYGYTF,TGCAGTGCCGACGGGACAACCTATGGCTACACCTTC
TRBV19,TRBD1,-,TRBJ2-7,CASSNSRDRLSYEQYF,TGTGCCAGTAGTAACTCCCGGGACAGGCTTTCCTACGAGCAGTACTTC
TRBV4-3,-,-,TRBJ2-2,CASSQRVQGSGELFF,TGCGCCAGCAGCCAACGGGTTCAGGGTTCCGGGGAGCTGTTTTTT
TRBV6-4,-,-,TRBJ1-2,CAKDGYTF,TGTGCCAAGGATGGCTACACCTTC
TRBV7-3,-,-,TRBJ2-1,CASSAGGVGNEQFF,TGTGCCAGCAGCGCAGGAGGGGTTGGAAATGAGCAGTTCTTC
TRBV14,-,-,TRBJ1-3,CASSQARGGTAGSERYTIYF,TGTGCCAGCAGCCAAGCAAGGGGGGGCACGGCCGGATCGGAGAGATACACCATATATTTT
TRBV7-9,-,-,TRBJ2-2,CASRSWDIDTGELFF,TGTGCCAGCCGCTCCTGGGACATAGACACCGGGGAGCTGTTTTTT
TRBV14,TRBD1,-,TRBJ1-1,CASSQGQGSGTEAFF,TGTGCCAGCAGCCAGGGACAGGGGAGCGGCACTGAAGCTTTCTTT
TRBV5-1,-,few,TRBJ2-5,CASSTSQGKTQYF,TGCGCCAGCAGCACCTCACAGGGCAAGACCCAGTACTTC
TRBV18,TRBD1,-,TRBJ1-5,CASSSRDRLSNQPQHF,TGTGCCAGCTCATCCCGGGACAGGCTAAGCAATCAGCCCCAGCATTTT
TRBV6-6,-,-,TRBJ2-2,CASSLDGGAGELFF,TGTGCCAGCAGTTTGGACGGAGGGGCCGGGGAGCTGTTTTTT
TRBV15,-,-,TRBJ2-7,CATSRANYEQYF,TGTGCCACCAGCAGAGCAAACTACGAGCAGTACTTC
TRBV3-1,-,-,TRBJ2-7,CASSQRTVLYEQYF,TGTGCCAGCAGCCAAAGGACAGTTCTCTACGAGCAGTACTTC
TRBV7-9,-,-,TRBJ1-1,CASSLAGDIEAFF,TGTGCCAGCAGCTTAGCGGGCGACATTGAAGCTTTCTTT
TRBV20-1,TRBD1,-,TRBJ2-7,CSAGTDFYEQYF,TGCAGTGCCGGGACAGATTTCTACGAGCAGTACTTC
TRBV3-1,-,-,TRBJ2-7,CASSPTQGNEQYF,TGTGCCAGCAGCCCAACACAGGGTAACGAGCAGTACTTC
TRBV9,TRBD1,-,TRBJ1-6,CASSVSFFRDRNSPLHF,TGTGCCAGCAGCGTTTCCTTTTTCCGGGACAGAAATTCACCCCTCCACTTT
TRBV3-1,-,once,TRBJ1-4,CASSQVRAEKLFF,TGTGCCAGCAGCCAAGTGAGGGCTGAAAAACTGTTTTTT
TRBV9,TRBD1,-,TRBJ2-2,CASSVVRDRANTGELFF,TGTGCCAGCAGCGTAGTAAGGGACAGGGCGAACACCGGGGAGCTGTTTTTT
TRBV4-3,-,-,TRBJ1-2,CASSQRNYGYTF,TGCGCCAGCAGCCAACGTAACTATGGCTACACCTTC